This T cell receptor beta chain was observed in a study of CD8 T cells in ankylosing spondylitis (dated by TCRdb to about 2017). Looking at the study overall: The study profiled T cell receptor beta repertoires in healthy donors and ankylosing spondylitis patients to find disease-linked TCR variants. Peripheral blood was sampled, and synovial fluid was also collected from ankylosing spondylitis patients. The whole study cohort included 90 to 120 healthy donors and 25 ankylosing spondylitis patients. General findings and caveats noted by the study authors: According to the report, matched synovial fluid samples from ankylosing spondylitis patients were significantly enriched for the disease-linked clones. Blood from ankylosing spondylitis patients appeared to be characterized by a TCR beta motif made up of about 8 highly homologous amino acid variants. Some of the motif variants had been reported before in the synovial fluid and blood of reactive arthritis patients, a finding that suggests common disease-initiation mechanisms. The disease-linked clones had a CD8+ phenotype and were found at relatively low frequencies in peripheral blood.

For sequencing, an Illumina HiSeq 2500 was employed. Quantitative 5'-RACE with molecular barcodes was the method used to prepare the TCR beta libraries. The authors' pipeline ran thus. To identify disease-linked TCR variants, a new computational method was used, one built on a probabilistic model of VDJ rearrangement. Clones were called with MiXCR by TCRdb after fastp trimmed the public reads at Q25, and only in-frame beta chains were retained. Each entry is one CDR3 protein sequence, shown with its most common DNA and genes. The V and J calls reflect TCRdb's pipeline rather than the authors' work. The sample table holds more than 250,000 distinct CDR3 sequences, of which 6.5% to 10% were seen once. Jointly, the top ten make up approximately 15% of the sample. As to this clonotype: No cognate antigen has been identified for it. Per-base qualities were not stored, and no clone one base away is much larger.

Measured from the cysteine to the phenylalanine, the CDR3 is 17 residues long. Only the CDR3 DNA is retained, 51 bases long and in frame from the first base. The V and J ends are trimmed by 5 bases and 3 bases, leaving 17 bases between them. In the germline V gene, CDR1 corresponds to SGHTA and CDR2 to FQGTGA. The chain couples TRBV7-3 to TRBJ2-6; the D gene cannot be named for sure. This sequence originates from a male donor with ankylosing spondylitis. The material sequenced was blood, either unsorted or a sorted T cell fraction (not recorded which). CDR3 reads: CASSKGEISGGANVLTF. At the DNA level, the sequence is TGTGCCAGCAGCAAGGGCGAGATCTCGGGTGGGGCCAACGTCCTGACTTTC.